Each of the 20 T cell receptor beta chains below was sequenced from the same sample in a study of T cell repertoires in cytomegalovirus infection. The antigens these receptors bind are not known. MiXCR, applied by TCRdb to the reads, yields one record per CDR3 protein. This table holds around 750,000 distinct CDR3 sequences, less than 35% found once. The material was cultured CD8+ T cells from PBMCs, obtained from culture after CMV antigen stimulation. Every receptor here comes from a human donor in good health (CMV status not recorded). Some clones in this sample may be carry-over from other donors' samples.

V gene TRBV6-5 combines with J gene TRBJ2-7, with 9 bases lining up with TRBD1. CDR1 is MNHEY and CDR2 is SVGAGI in the germline V gene. The CDR3 is 16 amino acids. V lost 10 bases to trimming and J lost 4 bases; unmatched junction nucleotides: 17. The CDR3 DNA follows: TGTGCCACGACAGACAGGGGGGTTAACGGGCAATACGAGCAGTACGTC. Its protein is CATTDRGVNGQYEQYV.

The table lists this clonotype with a few counts. The chain has TRBV28 and TRBJ2-3; unclear D gene. Trimming stripped 4 bases from V and 5 bases from J, with 7 bases between. This CDR3 has 12 residues. CDR1 is MDHEN and CDR2 is SYDVKM in the germline V gene. CDR3 region: CASSYWEDTQYF. The CDR3 DNA sequence: TGTGCCAGCAGTTATTGGGAAGATACGCAGTATTTT. Supplemented by reference TRBV28 and TRBJ2-3, the full variable domain reads DVKVTQSSRYLVKRTGEKVFLECVQDMDHENMFWYRQDPGLGLRLIYFSYDVKMKEKGDIPEGYSVSREKKERFSLILESASTNQTSMYLCASSYWEDTQYFGPGTRLTVL.

This clonotype was seen a handful of times. The chain combines TRBV7-9 with TRBJ1-2; 10 bases agree with TRBD1. The V gene end was trimmed by 4 bases and the J gene end by 2 bases; junction bases not matched to a gene: 10. The CDR3 covers 17 residues. In germline, CDR1 is SEHNR, CDR2 FQNEAQ (reference sequence). CDR3 protein: CASSSTGTGDLNYGYTF. CDR3 in DNA: TGTGCCAGCAGCTCGACTGGGACAGGGGACCTCAACTATGGCTACACCTTC.

The rearrangement joins TRBV6-5 to TRBJ1-4, with 9 positions matching TRBD1. Looked up from germline, CDR1 is MNHEY and CDR2 is SVGAGI. Germline trimming cut 4 bases from V and 0 bases from J; bases unmatched to any gene: 9. This CDR3 comprises 18 residues. CDR3 residues: CASSLGQGFWPTNEKLFF. The CDR3 DNA sequence: TGTGCCAGCAGTTTGGGACAGGGTTTTTGGCCAACTAATGAAAAACTGTTTTTT.

The chain is built from TRBV12-3 or TRBV12-4 and TRBJ1-1; TRBD1 agrees at 9 bases. This CDR3 comprises 15 residues. The J segment lost 12 bases and the V segment lost 4 bases, leaving 15 bases of the junction unmatched. The CDR3 loop reads CASSSHRRGQGRTFF. CDR3 DNA sequence: TGTGCCAGCAGTTCCCATCGGAGGGGACAGGGTAGAACTTTCTTT.

The V and J genes are TRBV12-3 or TRBV12-4 and TRBJ1-5, with TRBD1 matching over 7 bases. The junction had 4 bases not matched to a gene; V was cut back by 6 bases and J by 2 bases. This CDR3 spans 14 amino acids. This CDR3 is CASRIGTGNQPQHF. In nucleotides, the CDR3 is TGTGCCAGCAGGATAGGGACAGGCAATCAGCCCCAGCATTTT.

In this sample, this clonotype turned up many times. This chain connects TRBV10-2 to TRBJ1-2, with a tentative D call TRBD1 (5 bases). CDR3 length equals 12 residues. The V gene lost 3 bases and the J gene lost 5 bases, with 7 bases spanning the gap. Germline loops: CDR1 WSHSY, CDR2 SAAADI. The CDR3 is CASSDRGYGYTF. CDR3 sequence (DNA): TGCGCCAGCAGTGATCGGGGGTATGGCTACACCTTC.

The J gene is TRBJ1-2, the V gene TRBV10-3; D ambiguous. The germline V and J ends were trimmed by 0 bases and 4 bases, with 12 bases remaining between them. The CDR3 contains 15 residues. Germline assignment: CDR1 ENHRY and CDR2 SYGVKD. CDR3 bases: TGTGCCATCAGTGAGTCGATCGAGTCCAGCTATGGCTACACCTTC. It is translated as CAISESIESSYGYTF.

This chain connects TRBV12-5 to TRBJ2-7; 7 positions match TRBD1. The germline gives CDR1 LGHNT, CDR2 FRNRAP. This CDR3 spans 14 amino acids. V lost 0 bases, J lost 6 bases, and 5 bases stayed unmatched. CDR3 DNA sequence: TGTGCTAGTGGTTTGGTCAAACAGGGGAGCGAGCAGTACTTC. Protein: CASGLVKQGSEQYF.

CDR3 residues: CASGLASGGNTEAFF. The CDR3, as DNA: TGTGCTAGTGGTTTGGCTTCTGGGGGGAACACTGAAGCTTTCTTT. The rearrangement uses TRBV12-5 and TRBJ1-1; possibly TRBD1 for D (5 bases). This CDR3 has 15 amino acids. The V gene lost 1 base and the J gene lost 1 base, with 10 bases spanning the gap. Looked up from germline, CDR1 is LGHNT and CDR2 is FRNRAP. The full variable domain, completed using reference TRBV12-5 and TRBJ1-1, is DARVTQTPRHKVTEMGQEVTMRCQPILGHNTVFWYRQTMMQGLELLAYFRNRAPLDDSGMPKDRFSAEMPDATLATLKIQPSEPRDSAVYFCASGLASGGNTEAFFGQGTRLTVV.

This clonotype was detected only a few times. This chain's CDR3 is CASSFLQLTGELFF. The CDR3 DNA is TGTGCCAGCAGTTTTCTCCAACTCACCGGGGAGCTGTTTTTT. J is TRBJ2-2 and V is TRBV28; no reliable D call. The CDR3 loop spans 14 amino acids. V shed 3 bases and J shed 4 bases, with 9 bases lying between them. The germline gives CDR1 MDHEN, CDR2 SYDVKM.

This clonotype has at least ten counts. J is TRBJ2-3 and V is TRBV7-2; tentatively, D is TRBD2 (5 bases). V gave up 3 bases and J gave up 2 bases, with 12 bases separating them. The CDR3 sequence is 15 residues long. CDR1 is SGHTA, CDR2 FQGNSA, per germline. In nucleotides, the CDR3 is TGTGCCAGCAGCTTGTTGCGGGTCCCCACAGATACGCAGTATTTT. Amino acid sequence: CASSLLRVPTDTQYF.

This clonotype was counted a few times. CDR3 bases: TGTGCCAGCAGCTCCTGGGGGAAAGACCTCGAGAATGAGCAGTTCTTC. Residues: CASSSWGKDLENEQFF. This chain links TRBV11-3 with TRBJ2-1; tentatively, D is TRBD1 or TRBD2 (5 bases each). CDR3 length: 16 amino acids. In germline, CDR1 is SGHNT, CDR2 YENEEA. Trimming cost V 4 bases and J 7 bases, with 20 bases left between them.

The gene calls are TRBV6-6 and TRBJ2-5; 7 positions match TRBD1. The CDR3 runs 17 residues. Losses at the gene ends were 5 bases for V and 9 bases for J; bases not matched to a gene: 21. Per germline, CDR1 MNHNY and CDR2 SVGAGI (reference sequence). The CDR3 is CASSRSPTGNPTVAQYF. CDR3 coding DNA: TGTGCCAGCAGTCGCAGTCCGACAGGGAACCCTACAGTGGCCCAGTACTTC.

This clonotype was found many times. This chain links TRBV6-1 with TRBJ2-1; 12 bases are a match to TRBD2. The CDR3 contains 15 residues. V was pared by 2 bases and J by 6 bases, with 2 bases of the junction left unmatched. Germline assignment: CDR1 MNHNS and CDR2 SASEGT. CDR3 nucleotides: TGTGCCAGCAGTGAACTAGCGGGGGGGCCCAATGAGCAGTTCTTC. Translated, it gives CASSELAGGPNEQFF.

V usage is TRBV6-6 and J usage is TRBJ2-5; a possible D gene is TRBD2 (6 bases). Looked up from germline, CDR1 is MNHNY and CDR2 is SVGAGI (reference sequence). The CDR3 is 18 residues long. With 0 bases removed from V and 1 base from J, the gap between germline ends came to 18 bases. CDR3: CASSYSIWRDQLQETQYF. In DNA, the CDR3 is TGTGCCAGCAGTTACTCGATCTGGAGGGACCAACTCCAAGAGACCCAGTACTTC.

This clonotype has ten or more counts. V and J are TRBV7-2 and TRBJ2-3; D is undetermined. This CDR3 has 12 residues. With 4 bases removed from V and 7 bases from J, the gap between germline ends came to 9 bases. Germline V gene data show CDR1 as SGHTA and CDR2 as FQGNSA. CDR3 protein: CASSSSLYTQYF. CDR3 in DNA: TGTGCCAGCAGCTCCTCCCTTTATACGCAGTATTTT.

The chain employs TRBV7-4 and TRBJ1-2; no clear D. The CDR3 is 13 residues long. Between the trimmed V and J ends, which lost 6 bases and 7 bases, there was a span of 15 bases. Germline V lookup: CDR1 SGHVT, CDR2 SQSDAQ. Here the CDR3 reads CASSPELTGGYTF. In DNA form, the CDR3 reads TGTGCCAGCAGTCCGGAGCTAACTGGTGGCTACACCTTC.

This clonotype was picked up a small number of times. The gene calls are TRBV6-1 and TRBJ2-6; D tentatively reads TRBD1 or TRBD2 (5 bases each). Germline V gene lookup returns CDR1 MNHNS and CDR2 SASEGT. The CDR3 is made up of 18 amino acids. V was cut by 6 bases and J by 0 bases, with 18 bases left in between. The CDR3 bases are TGTGCCAGCAGCCCCACCGGGACCGTGTACTCTGGGGCCAACGTCCTGACTTTC. It encodes CASSPTGTVYSGANVLTF.

This chain joins TRBV27 and TRBJ1-1, with D possibly TRBD1 on 6 matching bases. Germline assignment: CDR1 MNHEY and CDR2 SMNVEV (reference sequence). The CDR3 runs 13 residues. V was trimmed by 6 bases and J by 4 bases, leaving 12 bases between them. The CDR3 DNA reads TGTGCCAGCAGCCAGGGGTCCAGCACTGAAGCTTTCTTT. Translating gives CASSQGSSTEAFF.